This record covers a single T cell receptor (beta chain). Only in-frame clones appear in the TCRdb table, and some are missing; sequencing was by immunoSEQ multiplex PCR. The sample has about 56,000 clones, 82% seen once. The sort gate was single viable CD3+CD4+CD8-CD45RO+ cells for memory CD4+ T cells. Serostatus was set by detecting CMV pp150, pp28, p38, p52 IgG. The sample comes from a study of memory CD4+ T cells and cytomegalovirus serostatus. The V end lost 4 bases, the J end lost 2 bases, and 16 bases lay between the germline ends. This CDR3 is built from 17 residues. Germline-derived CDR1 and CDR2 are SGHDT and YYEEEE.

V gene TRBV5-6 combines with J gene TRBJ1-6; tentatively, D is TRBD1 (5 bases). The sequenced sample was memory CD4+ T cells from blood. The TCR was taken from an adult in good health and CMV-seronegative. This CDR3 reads CASSRFGATAYNSPLHF. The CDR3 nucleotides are TGTGCCAGCAGCCGCTTTGGGGCCACAGCCTATAATTCACCCCTCCACTTT.